The 17 T cell receptor beta chains presented below share a single source sample, sequenced in a study of blood T cell repertoires in COVID-19. Libraries were prepared by immunoSEQ multiplex PCR; TCRdb keeps only in-frame clonotypes and omits some of them. The sample has about 670,000 clones, about nine tenths seen once. Sequenced input: peripheral blood. The receptors come from a woman aged 18-35 years with acute or convalescent COVID-19.

This clone was seen only once. In DNA form, the CDR3 reads TGTGCCATCAGTGACGGACAGAAGAGCTCCTACAATGAGCAGTTCTTC. Amino acid sequence: CAISDGQKSSYNEQFF. The chain uses TRBV10-3 and TRBJ2-1; D is perhaps TRBD1 (6 bases). The V gene's germline CDR1 is ENHRY and CDR2 SYGVKD. There are 16 residues in the CDR3. V lost 3 bases and J 0 bases, leaving 12 bases between the germline ends.

This chain connects TRBV23-1 to TRBJ1-2, with D perhaps TRBD1 (5 bases). TRBV23-1 is flagged as an ORF with uncertain function. Between the trimmed V and J ends, which lost 6 bases and 5 bases, there was a span of 16 bases. The CDR3 sequence is 14 residues long. The CDR3 sequence is CASSRTRGKYGYTF. In DNA form, the CDR3 reads TGCGCCAGCAGCAGAACCCGGGGGAAATATGGCTACACCTTC.

The gene calls are TRBV9 and TRBJ1-5; no firm D call. Germline V CDR1 and CDR2: SGDLS, YYNGEE. This CDR3 has 14 amino acids. The V gene lost 7 bases and the J gene lost 0 bases, with 11 bases spanning the gap. The CDR3 DNA reads TGTGCCAGCGCCCCGGGGTCTAGCAATCAGCCCCAGCATTTT. Amino acid sequence: CASAPGSSNQPQHF.

The rearrangement uses TRBV19 and TRBJ2-7; TRBD2 matches at 7 bases. CDR1 and CDR2 from the germline V gene are LNHDA and SQIVND (reference sequence). The junction had 7 bases not matched to a gene; V was cut back by 3 bases and J by 2 bases. This CDR3 is built from 15 residues. As DNA, the CDR3 is TGTGCCAGTAGTATTTGGAGCGGGGCGGCCTACGAGCAGTACTTC. It encodes CASSIWSGAAYEQYF.

This rearrangement joins TRBV5-5 to TRBJ2-2, with a possible D match to TRBD2 (5 bases). This CDR3 contains 13 residues. Looked up from germline, CDR1 is SGHKS and CDR2 is YYEKEE (reference sequence). With 10 bases removed from V and 2 bases from J, the gap between germline ends came to 12 bases. The CDR3 DNA sequence: TGTGCCCGCCCCGGGATAAACACCGGGGAGCTGTTTTTT. Residues: CARPGINTGELFF.

This clone is a singleton in its sample. The chain combines TRBV27 with TRBJ1-4; D ambiguous. This CDR3 has 14 amino acids. CDR1 and CDR2 (germline): MNHEY, SMNVEV (reference sequence). The ends were cut back, 3 bases at V and 8 bases at J, with 13 bases in the middle. In DNA, the CDR3 is TGTGCCAGCAGTTTGGGTGCCACCGGGGAAAAACTGTTTTTT. The encoded protein is CASSLGATGEKLFF.

The CDR3 loop reads CASSLLDRDESPLHF. CDR3 nucleotides: TGTGCCAGCAGTTTGTTGGACAGGGATGAATCACCCCTCCACTTT. V and J are TRBV28 and TRBJ1-6; TRBD1 matches 8 bases. Germline V gene sequence: CDR1 MDHEN, CDR2 SYDVKM. The CDR3 spans 15 residues. The V gene end was trimmed by 3 bases and the J gene end by 10 bases; junction bases not matched to a gene: 8.

The chain links TRBV4-1 to TRBJ2-1; TRBD1 is a possible D gene (6 bases). Trimming took off 3 bases at V and 3 bases at J, with 18 bases between the two ends. CDR3 length equals 17 residues. Germline V gives CDR1 MGHRA, CDR2 YSYEKL. This chain's CDR3 is CASSQAPGQGLYNEQFF. CDR3 DNA: TGCGCCAGCAGCCAGGCCCCGGGACAAGGTCTCTACAATGAGCAGTTCTTC.

The genes are TRBV28 and TRBJ1-2; 10 bases map to TRBD1. Per germline, CDR1 MDHEN and CDR2 SYDVKM. The CDR3 consists of 17 residues. Losses at the gene ends were 6 bases for V and 4 bases for J; bases not matched to a gene: 14. The CDR3 here is CASSTGAGTGVFYGYTF. The CDR3 DNA follows: TGTGCCAGCAGCACCGGGGCCGGGACAGGGGTTTTCTATGGCTACACCTTC.

The gene calls are TRBV7-9 and TRBJ1-2; D is undetermined. Per the germline V gene, CDR1 is SEHNR and CDR2 is FQNEAQ (reference sequence). Trimming shortened V by 3 bases and J by 8 bases, and 13 bases separated the two germline ends. The CDR3 has 13 residues. CDR3 loop: CASSFRSTEGYTF. CDR3 in DNA: TGTGCCAGCAGCTTTCGGAGTACGGAAGGCTACACCTTC.

The chain uses TRBV12-5 and TRBJ2-2; 11 bases match TRBD1. V gave up 2 bases and J gave up 3 bases; unmatched junction bases: 5. CDR3 size: 17 residues. Looked up from germline, CDR1 is LGHNT and CDR2 is FRNRAP. The CDR3 region is CASGLPSGQGDTGELFF. The CDR3 DNA reads as TGTGCTAGTGGTTTGCCATCGGGACAGGGGGACACCGGGGAGCTGTTTTTT.

The rearrangement uses TRBV5-4 and TRBJ1-2; 9 bases agree with TRBD1. Germline CDR1 reads SGHNT; CDR2 reads YYREEE (reference sequence). The CDR3 runs 15 residues. Losses at the gene ends were 3 bases for V and 5 bases for J; bases not matched to a gene: 8. This chain's CDR3 is CASSSNRGTGYGYTF. DNA for the CDR3: TGTGCCAGCAGCTCCAATCGGGGGACAGGGTATGGCTACACCTTC.

CDR3 residues: CASSFRGQGGSPLHF. CDR3 bases: TGTGCCAGCAGCTTTAGGGGGCAAGGAGGTTCACCCCTCCACTTT. This sequence joins TRBV5-6 and TRBJ1-6, with 7 bases identical to TRBD1. The CDR3 consists of 15 residues. The J segment lost 9 bases and the V segment lost 2 bases, leaving 8 bases of the junction unmatched. The germline V gene has CDR1 SGHDT and CDR2 YYEEEE.

In its sample, this clone was seen once. J is TRBJ2-7 and V is TRBV3-1 (or the pseudogene TRBV3-2); D possibly corresponds to TRBD1 (6 bases). V lost 6 bases and J lost 5, with 17 bases in between. Germline loops: CDR1 LGHDT, CDR2 YNNKEL (reference sequence). This CDR3 is built from 14 residues. The CDR3 nucleotides are TGTGCCAGCAGTCGAGACAGGCTTATCAACGAGCAGTACTTC. Translating it yields CASSRDRLINEQYF.

V usage is TRBV3-1 (or the pseudogene TRBV3-2) and J usage is TRBJ1-5, with D possibly matching TRBD1 (6 bases). Germline loops: CDR1 LGHDT, CDR2 YNNKEL (reference sequence). The CDR3 consists of 15 residues. V was pared by 5 bases and J by 2 bases, with 13 bases between. CDR3 coding DNA: TGTGCCAGCAGCTTACAGGGCACCGGCAATCAGCCCCAGCATTTT. Protein product: CASSLQGTGNQPQHF.

This sequence joins TRBV5-1 and TRBJ2-1; possibly TRBD1 for D (6 bases). The CDR3 is made up of 15 amino acids. The germline CDR1 and CDR2 sequences are SGHRS and YFSETQ. V lost 3 bases and J 9 bases, leaving 19 bases between the germline ends. The CDR3 DNA reads TGCGCCAGCAGCTCGGATCTACAGGGAAGGAGTGAGCAGTTCTTC. Protein sequence: CASSSDLQGRSEQFF. Based on the CDR3 plus reference TRBV5-1 and TRBJ2-1, the full variable domain is KAGVTQTPRYLIKTRGQQVTLSCSPISGHRSVSWYQQTPGQGLQFLFEYFSETQRNKGNFPGRFSGRQFSNSRSEMNVSTLELGDSALYLCASSSDLQGRSEQFFGPGTRLTVL.

This chain uses TRBV7-8 with TRBJ1-3; the D is unclear. Deletions cut 8 bases from V and 1 base from J, with 12 bases between. This CDR3 spans 14 amino acids. In germline, CDR1 is SGHVS, CDR2 FQNEAQ. CDR3 residues: CASAPRESGNTIYF. The DNA of the CDR3 is TGTGCCAGCGCCCCCCGGGAATCTGGAAACACCATATATTTT.